Below are 20 T cell receptor beta chains sequenced from a single sample in a study of post-analysis software for immune sequencing data. TCR beta cDNA libraries included unique molecular identifiers. TCRdb passed the PCR reads through MiXCR, listing each CDR3 protein once. The sample holds over 150,000 distinct CDR3 sequences, approximately 35% seen once. The sample was blood, taken after autologous hematopoietic stem cell transplantation. The receptors derive from a girl aged 10-17 years with multiple sclerosis.

The chain combines TRBV7-2 with TRBJ2-1; the match to TRBD2 covers 10 bases. The CDR3 runs 15 residues. Germline V gene lookup returns CDR1 SGHTA and CDR2 FQGNSA. With 8 bases clipped from V and 1 base from J, the junction kept 5 bases outside the gene matches. The CDR3 DNA is TGTGCCAGCCTCGTAGCGGGGGGTTCCTACAATGAGCAGTTCTTC. It encodes CASLVAGGSYNEQFF. Supplemented by reference TRBV7-2 and TRBJ2-1, the full variable domain reads GAGVSQSPSNKVTEKGKDVELRCDPISGHTALYWYRQSLGQGLEFLIYFQGNSAPDKSGLPSDRFSAERTGGSVSTLTIQRTQQEDSAVYLCASLVAGGSYNEQFFGPGTRLTVL.

This clonotype came up a few times. The rearrangement joins TRBV20-1 to TRBJ2-1; D ambiguous. This CDR3 comprises 17 residues. The germline gives CDR1 DFQATT, CDR2 SNEGSKA (reference sequence). V shed 0 bases and J shed 0 bases, with 15 bases lying between them. DNA for the CDR3: TGCAGTGCTAGAGATCAAAAGACTTCGAACTCCTACAATGAGCAGTTCTTC. Its protein product is CSARDQKTSNSYNEQFF.

About this clonotype: Since a much larger clone is just one base distant, this may be a read error. This chain connects TRBV5-1 to TRBJ2-1; 14 nucleotides match TRBD2. J was trimmed by 10 bases and V by 4 bases; bases with no gene match: 16. This CDR3 has 18 residues. Germline values: CDR1 SGHRS, CDR2 YFSETQ. The CDR3 loop reads CASSQGLAGALDSYEQFF. For the CDR3, the DNA is TGCGCCAGCAGCCAGGGACTAGCGGGAGCTCTTGACAGCTACGAGCAGTTCTTC.

In regard to this clonotype: A single base separates this from a much larger clone, so it may be a read error. The rearrangement joins TRBV6-6 to TRBJ1-2; 7 nucleotides align to TRBD1. The CDR3 spans 14 residues. Looked up from germline, CDR1 is MNHNY and CDR2 is SVGAGI (reference sequence). The CDR3 bases are TGTGCCTGCAGTGGGAGGGGGCAAGACTATGGCTACACCTTC. Its protein is CACSGRGQDYGYTF.

In this sample, this clonotype turned up many times. This chain uses TRBV20-1 with TRBJ2-7; D uncertain. Germline CDR1 DFQATT, CDR2 SNEGSKA (reference sequence). V lost 0 bases to trimming and J lost 4 bases, with 4 bases between them. The CDR3 is made up of 11 amino acids. This chain's CDR3 is CSARDGYEQYF. As DNA, the CDR3 is TGCAGTGCTAGAGATGGGTACGAGCAGTACTTC.

This chain links TRBV30 with TRBJ2-1; D may be TRBD2 (6 bases). The ends were cut back, 1 base at V and 8 bases at J, with 15 bases in the middle. Germline V CDR1 and CDR2: GTSNPN, SVGIG (reference sequence). There are 14 residues in the CDR3. CDR3 amino acids: CAWSAGVGDDEQFF. The CDR3 DNA sequence: TGTGCCTGGAGTGCGGGAGTGGGCGACGATGAGCAGTTCTTC.

This clonotype has just a few counts. This rearrangement joins TRBV4-3 to TRBJ2-5, with D hard to call. This CDR3 is 15 amino acids long. V was shortened by 0 bases and J by 5 bases, with 13 bases between the two germline ends. Germline V gives CDR1 LGHNA, CDR2 YSLEER. CDR3 in amino acids: CASSQETGLPETQYF. Written as DNA, the CDR3 is TGCGCCAGCAGCCAAGAAACGGGCCTACCCGAGACCCAGTACTTC.

This clonotype was counted a few times. J is TRBJ2-5 and V is TRBV20-1, with 9 nucleotides matching TRBD2. The J call may be wrong; the DNA end is better matched by TRBJ2-7. Germline-derived CDR1 and CDR2 are DFQATT and SNEGSKA (reference sequence). CDR3 length equals 12 residues. This CDR3 is CSGGSGRTEQYF. CDR3 nucleotide sequence: TGCAGTGGGGGGAGCGGGAGGACCGAGCAGTACTTC.

The chain has TRBV11-2 and TRBJ2-3, with D perhaps TRBD1 (6 bases). The germline CDR1 and CDR2 sequences are SGHAT and FQNNGV. V lost 1 base and J 5 bases, leaving 10 bases between the germline ends. This CDR3 spans 14 amino acids. CDR3 protein: CASSLATGQDTQYF. The DNA of the CDR3 is TGTGCCAGCAGCTTAGCTACAGGGCAAGATACGCAGTATTTT.

The V call is TRBV12-3 or TRBV12-4, the J call TRBJ2-1; D might be TRBD1 or TRBD2, each matching 5 bases. V lost 3 bases and J 7 bases, leaving 13 bases between the germline ends. The CDR3 loop spans 14 amino acids. The CDR3: CASSLSSGRNEQFF. CDR3 bases: TGTGCCAGCAGTTTGTCCTCAGGGAGAAATGAGCAGTTCTTC.

CDR3 sequence (DNA): TGCAGTGCCGGGGGGTTAGGCGGCACAGATACGCAGTATTTT. Translating gives CSAGGLGGTDTQYF. The genes are TRBV20-1 and TRBJ2-3; the match to TRBD2 covers 7 bases. Unmatched junction bases numbered 7, after V lost 6 bases and J lost 1 base. The CDR3 consists of 14 residues. CDR1 DFQATT and CDR2 SNEGSKA come from the germline V gene (reference sequence).

This clonotype appeared a few times. The chain has TRBV27 and TRBJ2-1; 7 nucleotides line up with TRBD1. This CDR3 is 14 amino acids long. The germline gives CDR1 MNHEY, CDR2 SMNVEV (reference sequence). V lost 2 bases, J lost 4 bases, and 2 bases stayed unmatched. CDR3 in DNA: TGTGCCAGCAGTTTACTACAGGGGTACAATGAGCAGTTCTTC. Translating gives CASSLLQGYNEQFF.

This clonotype was observed a handful of times. The rearrangement uses TRBV20-1 and TRBJ2-1, with D perhaps matching TRBD1 or TRBD2 (5 bases each). Germline-derived CDR1 and CDR2 are DFQATT and SNEGSKA (reference sequence). The CDR3 runs to 15 residues. The V and J ends lost 2 bases and 11 bases respectively, with 22 bases between them. The CDR3 spells CSARMGESINGQQFF. CDR3 bases: TGCAGTGCTAGAATGGGGGAGTCAATCAACGGTCAGCAGTTCTTC.

The V and J genes are TRBV4-1 and TRBJ1-3; the D is unclear. There are 16 residues in the CDR3. Germline-derived CDR1 and CDR2 are MGHRA and YSYEKL. V lost 4 bases to trimming and J lost 2 bases, with 15 bases between them. The CDR3 DNA reads as TGCGCCAGCAGCCCCTTGGGCCGGAATCCTGGAAACACCATATATTTT. This codes for CASSPLGRNPGNTIYF.

For this clonotype: With a much larger clone just one base away, this may be a read error. The rearrangement joins TRBV6-5 to TRBJ1-4; no clear D. Germline V gene data show CDR1 as MNHEY and CDR2 as SVGAGI. The CDR3 contains 14 residues. The CDR3 is CVSSNGQKNEKLFF. As DNA, the CDR3 is TGTGTCAGCAGCAACGGGCAGAAGAATGAAAAACTGTTTTTT.

This clonotype showed up just a few times. The rearrangement links TRBV27 to TRBJ1-1, with 7 bases identical to TRBD1. This CDR3 spans 14 amino acids. Losses at the gene ends were 3 bases for V and 0 bases for J; bases not matched to a gene: 1. Germline CDR1 is MNHEY and CDR2 is SMNVEV (reference sequence). The chain's CDR3 is CASSLTGLNTEAFF. For the CDR3, the DNA is TGTGCCAGCAGTTTGACAGGGTTGAACACTGAAGCTTTCTTT.

This clonotype showed up just a few times. The chain has TRBV5-1 and TRBJ2-2, with D uncertain. This CDR3 is 12 amino acids long. V was clipped by 7 bases and J by 2 bases, with 6 bases between them. The germline V gene encodes CDR1 SGHRS and CDR2 YFSETQ. The CDR3 loop is CASRHNTGELFF. The CDR3 DNA reads TGCGCCAGCCGGCACAACACCGGGGAGCTGTTTTTT.

CDR3 region: CASRPPAGTSGRVGLLETQYF. The CDR3 DNA reads TGTGCCAGCAGGCCACCCGCCGGGACTAGCGGGAGAGTGGGACTCCTGGAGACCCAGTACTTC. This chain links TRBV28 with TRBJ2-5; 14 bases are a match to TRBD2. Unmatched junction bases numbered 23, after V lost 6 bases and J lost 5 bases. The germline CDR1 and CDR2 sequences are MDHEN and SYDVKM. This CDR3 is built from 21 residues.

V gene TRBV2 combines with J gene TRBJ2-1; TRBD2 aligns across 7 bases. Germline trimming cut 8 bases from V and 0 bases from J; bases unmatched to any gene: 4. The germline V gene has CDR1 SNHLY and CDR2 FYNNEI. The CDR3 covers 14 residues. The DNA of the CDR3 is TGTGCCAGCGGGGGGGATAGCTCCTACAATGAGCAGTTCTTC. Translation: CASGGDSSYNEQFF.

This rearrangement joins TRBV6-2 or TRBV6-3 to TRBJ2-5, with 10 positions matching TRBD2. The CDR3 has 15 amino acids. V gave up 0 bases and J gave up 5 bases; unmatched junction bases: 3. Per the germline V gene, CDR1 is MNHEY and CDR2 is SVGEGT. CDR3 residues: CASSYSSGRAETQYF. The CDR3 region has the DNA TGTGCCAGCAGTTACTCAAGCGGGAGGGCGGAGACCCAGTACTTC.